In this sample, the clone carrying this T cell receptor beta chain turned up many times. Antigen specificity is unknown. This sample was taken from a study of T cell repertoires in cytomegalovirus infection. The wider study: From public TCR beta signatures came an indication of both CMV infection and matching HLA type. Study-level findings and limits: Accumulated public TCR beta family frequency recognized individuals carrying CMV together with the relevant HLA. Predominance within the ex vivo response was attributable to HLA-C-restricted CMV-specific TCR beta clonotypes.

TCRdb reanalysed the reads using MiXCR and keeps one entry per CDR3 protein. Counted here are 90,000 to 120,000 distinct CDR3 sequences, 23% occurring once; the ten biggest clones make up roughly 43%. The CDR3 has 16 amino acids. V lost 0 bases to trimming and J lost 7 bases; unmatched junction nucleotides: 4. Germline V gene lookup returns CDR1 SGHTA and CDR2 FQGTGA. The rearrangement links TRBV7-3 to TRBJ2-1, with 12 bases fitting TRBD2. This TCR derives from a human donor in good health (CMV status not recorded). Some clones in this sample may be carry-over from other donors' samples. Input material: CD8+ T cells from PBMCs. The chain's CDR3 is CASSLTLTSGGNEQFF. CDR3 coding DNA: TGTGCCAGCAGCTTAACCCTGACTAGCGGGGGAAATGAGCAGTTCTTC.